A single sample is the source of the 29 T cell receptor beta chains below, sequenced in a study of shared clonotypes between healthy human individuals. Profiling relied on immunoSEQ multiplex PCR, and the TCRdb table lists in-frame clones only, not all of them. This table holds millions of clones, around 94% found once. The sequencing sample was made of naive CD4+ T cells sorted from blood. Regarding subset: CD45RA+ positively selected. Every receptor here comes from a man between 18 and 35 years old in good health.

This clone was recorded a few times. In the same sample, other DNA sequences code for this CDR3. The chain has TRBV6-1 and TRBJ1-1; D is ambiguous. The CDR3 has 13 amino acids. CDR1 is MNHNS and CDR2 is SASEGT in the germline V gene. Trimming pared 6 bases from V and 0 bases from J, leaving 8 bases between. This CDR3 is CASRTGLNTEAFF. CDR3 in DNA: TGTGCCAGCAGGACCGGACTGAACACTGAAGCTTTCTTT.

The chain combines TRBV5-1 with TRBJ2-1; TRBD1 might be the D (5 bases). The CDR3 loop spans 15 amino acids. The V gene's germline CDR1 is SGHRS and CDR2 YFSETQ. V was pared by 0 bases and J by 5 bases, with 12 bases between. CDR3 DNA sequence: TGCGCCAGCAGCTTGGCTCCAGGGCGTAACAATGAGCAGTTCTTC. This encodes CASSLAPGRNNEQFF.

For this clone: Different DNA sequences within this sample yield the same CDR3. The J gene is TRBJ1-5, the V gene TRBV10-3; no clear D gene. The length of the CDR3 is 12 residues. Between the trimmed V and J ends, which lost 3 bases and 7 bases, there was a span of 7 bases. Looked up from germline, CDR1 is ENHRY and CDR2 is SYGVKD. CDR3 in amino acids: CAISDVGQPQHF. CDR3 in DNA: TGTGCCATCAGTGACGTAGGACAGCCCCAGCATTTT.

This clone was seen a single time. The V call is TRBV27, the J call TRBJ2-7; TRBD2 might be the D (6 bases). From germline, CDR1 is MNHEY and CDR2 SMNVEV (reference sequence). The CDR3 consists of 16 residues. The V and J ends lost 5 bases and 4 bases respectively, with 21 bases between them. The CDR3 spells CASSLMASVSPYEQYF. CDR3 nucleotides: TGTGCCAGCAGTCTCATGGCTAGCGTTTCACCGTACGAGCAGTACTTC.

Points on this clone: This same CDR3 is encoded by further DNA sequences in the sample. The J gene is TRBJ1-3, the V gene TRBV30; D remains unclear. The ends were cut back, 3 bases at V and 0 bases at J, with 6 bases in the middle. The CDR3 covers 13 residues. Per germline, CDR1 GTSNPN and CDR2 SVGIG (reference sequence). The CDR3 reads CAWRALSGNTIYF. The CDR3 coding sequence is TGTGCCTGGAGGGCCCTCTCTGGAAACACCATATATTTT.

This clone occurred once. The V gene is TRBV19, the J gene TRBJ1-5; 9 bases agree with TRBD1. From germline, CDR1 is LNHDA and CDR2 SQIVND (reference sequence). CDR3 length: 17 amino acids. With 4 bases clipped from V and 0 bases from J, the junction kept 7 bases outside the gene matches. The CDR3 protein is CASSKGQGLNSNQPQHF. The DNA for the CDR3 is TGTGCCAGTAGTAAGGGACAGGGTCTCAATAGCAATCAGCCCCAGCATTTT.

The rearrangement links TRBV7-2 to TRBJ2-1; TRBD2 is a possible D gene (6 bases). The ends were cut back, 6 bases at V and 6 bases at J, with 18 bases in the middle. CDR3 length equals 15 residues. Germline CDR1 SGHTA, CDR2 FQGNSA. DNA of the CDR3: TGTGCCAGCAGGCGTACCTATTCTAGCGTCAATGAGCAGTTCTTC. Protein: CASRRTYSSVNEQFF.

A few counts support this clone. The J gene is TRBJ1-3, the V gene TRBV9, with no clear D. The CDR3 loop spans 14 amino acids. With 1 base removed from V and 0 bases from J, the gap between germline ends came to 5 bases. Germline V gene data show CDR1 as SGDLS and CDR2 as YYNGEE. CDR3: CASSVLNSGNTIYF. CDR3 bases: TGTGCCAGCAGCGTATTGAACTCTGGAAACACCATATATTTT.

Regarding this clone: Other nucleotide sequences from this sample produce the same CDR3. Written as DNA, the CDR3 is TGTGCCAGCAGTACAGGGGGACCCAATCAGCCCCAGCATTTT. This translates into CASSTGGPNQPQHF. The chain carries TRBV6-5 and TRBJ1-5; 8 bases match TRBD1. This CDR3 is built from 14 residues. The germline V gene encodes CDR1 MNHEY and CDR2 SVGAGI. V shed 5 bases and J 3 bases; nucleotides not matched to a gene: 3.

This chain links TRBV4-1 with TRBJ2-3; D is unresolved. Germline V gene lookup returns CDR1 MGHRA and CDR2 YSYEKL. Trimming pared 0 bases from V and 6 bases from J, leaving 13 bases between. CDR3 length: 15 amino acids. The CDR3 spells CASSQEPWRGDTQYF. The DNA of the CDR3 is TGCGCCAGCAGCCAAGAGCCATGGAGAGGTGATACGCAGTATTTT.

This clone was detected once. Other DNA sequences in this sample translate to the same CDR3. The chain has TRBV2 and TRBJ1-1; no firm D call. The ends were cut back, 2 bases at V and 2 bases at J, with 6 bases in the middle. This CDR3 contains 13 residues. CDR1 is SNHLY and CDR2 is FYNNEI in the germline V gene. The CDR3 bases are TGTGCCAGCAGTGAACAGGCTAACACTGAAGCTTTCTTT. Its translation is CASSEQANTEAFF.

The rearrangement uses TRBV5-6 and TRBJ1-6, with 8 bases lining up with TRBD1. With 3 bases clipped from V and 8 bases from J, the junction kept 4 bases outside the gene matches. Germline lookup yields CDR1 SGHDT and CDR2 YYEEEE. The CDR3 spans 14 residues. CDR3 bases: TGTGCCAGCAGCTCTACAGGGGGGGATTCACCCCTCCACTTT. It yields the protein CASSSTGGDSPLHF. Using reference TRBV5-6 and TRBJ1-6 for the parts outside the CDR3, the full variable domain is DAGVTQSPTHLIKTRGQQVTLRCSPKSGHDTVSWYQQALGQGPQFIFQYYEEEERQRGNFPDRFSGHQFPNYSSELNVNALLLGDSALYLCASSSTGGDSPLHFGNGTRLTVT.

The genes are TRBV11-2 and TRBJ2-1; D is possibly TRBD1 or TRBD2 (5 bases each). Germline lookup yields CDR1 SGHAT and CDR2 FQNNGV. The CDR3 is 16 residues long. V gave up 5 bases and J gave up 4 bases, with 18 bases separating them. CDR3 region: CASSPAWDPAYNEQFF. Written as DNA, the CDR3 is TGTGCCAGCAGCCCCGCCTGGGACCCAGCGTACAATGAGCAGTTCTTC.

This chain connects TRBV5-1 to TRBJ2-7; 7 bases line up with TRBD1. V lost 1 base, J lost 2 bases, and 6 bases stayed unmatched. The germline CDR1 and CDR2 sequences are SGHRS and YFSETQ. The CDR3 has 15 amino acids. The CDR3 loop reads CASSLLDRNPYEQYF. Here the CDR3 DNA reads TGCGCCAGCAGCTTGTTGGACAGGAACCCCTACGAGCAGTACTTC.

The chain recombines TRBV19 with TRBJ2-1; 8 bases are a match to TRBD2. Trimming cost V 2 bases and J 3 bases; bases outside gene matches: 6. The CDR3 is made up of 16 amino acids. Germline V gene lookup returns CDR1 LNHDA and CDR2 SQIVND (reference sequence). The CDR3 region is CASSIISSGIYNEQFF. The DNA of the CDR3 is TGTGCCAGTAGTATAATCAGTAGCGGGATCTACAATGAGCAGTTCTTC.

The J gene is TRBJ2-3, the V gene TRBV7-9; D is unresolved. Germline CDR1 reads SEHNR; CDR2 reads FQNEAQ (reference sequence). This CDR3 is built from 15 residues. Trimming removed 0 bases at V and 2 bases at J, with 9 bases between. Here the CDR3 DNA reads TGTGCCAGCAGCTTAGCGAACACTTTCACAGATACGCAGTATTTT. Residues: CASSLANTFTDTQYF. The entire variable domain, with the rest obtained from reference TRBV7-9 and TRBJ2-3, is as follows: DTGVSQNPRHKITKRGQNVTFRCDPISEHNRLYWYRQTLGQGPEFLTYFQNEAQLEKSRLLSDRFSAERPKGSFSTLEIQRTEQGDSAMYLCASSLANTFTDTQYFGPGTRLTVL.

The gene calls are TRBV5-1 and TRBJ2-7; maybe TRBD2 (6 bases). CDR3 length: 18 amino acids. V lost 1 base to trimming and J lost 3 bases, with 23 bases between them. Germline V gives CDR1 SGHRS, CDR2 YFSETQ. DNA of the CDR3: TGCGCCAGCAGCTTGCTCGGTACCTTGGGACTTCAAAACTACGAGCAGTACTTC. Translating it yields CASSLLGTLGLQNYEQYF.

V and J are TRBV11-3 and TRBJ2-3; D tentatively reads TRBD1 or TRBD2 (5 bases each). Germline V lookup: CDR1 SGHNT, CDR2 YENEEA. The CDR3 has 16 amino acids. Between the trimmed V and J ends, which lost 5 bases and 1 base, there was a span of 16 bases. Here the CDR3 DNA reads TGTGCCAGCAGCCAAGACGGGGCCCGGGGCACAGATACGCAGTATTTT. This encodes CASSQDGARGTDTQYF.

This clone has just one count. The rearrangement uses TRBV6-1 and TRBJ2-7; 8 nucleotides align to TRBD1. V trimming: 4 bases; J trimming: 5 bases; junction bases outside the gene matches: 7. Germline assignment: CDR1 MNHNS and CDR2 SASEGT. The CDR3 length is 14 residues. This CDR3 reads CASSGTGIRNEQYF. The CDR3 DNA follows: TGTGCCAGCAGTGGGACAGGGATACGGAACGAGCAGTACTTC.

The J gene is TRBJ2-7, the V gene TRBV6-6, with D perhaps TRBD1 (6 bases). CDR1 MNHNY and CDR2 SVGAGI come from the germline V gene (reference sequence). The CDR3 is 16 amino acids. Trimming left V 0 bases short and J 0 bases short, with 12 bases between. The DNA of the CDR3 is TGTGCCAGCAGTTACTCGATCGTGACAGGCTCCTACGAGCAGTACTTC. This encodes CASSYSIVTGSYEQYF.

About this clone: The junction differs from germline at one of its ends, possibly a read error. The V call is TRBV18, the J call TRBJ2-7, with a weak D call TRBD2 (6 bases). The CDR3 runs to 8 residues. From germline, CDR1 is KGHSH and CDR2 LQKENI. The CDR3 region is CASSSAGF. The CDR3 DNA sequence: TGTGCCAGCTCGTCGGCGGGATTC.

V is TRBV28 and J is TRBJ2-5; perhaps TRBD2 as D (5 bases). V gave up 3 bases and J gave up 5 bases, with 16 bases separating them. Looked up from germline, CDR1 is MDHEN and CDR2 is SYDVKM. CDR3 length: 15 residues. DNA for the CDR3: TGTGCCAGCAGTTTTACCGGCACCCGGAGGGAGACCCAGTACTTC. Protein product: CASSFTGTRRETQYF.

V gene TRBV18 combines with J gene TRBJ2-2, with TRBD1 matching over 10 bases. The CDR3 runs 17 residues. V dropped 3 bases and J dropped 3; count of bases not matched to a gene: 7. Germline V gene sequence: CDR1 KGHSH, CDR2 LQKENI. The CDR3 nucleotides are TGTGCCAGCTCACCTTCGACAGGGGGCGCAGACACCGGGGAGCTGTTTTTT. Amino acid sequence: CASSPSTGGADTGELFF.

The J gene is TRBJ1-5, the V gene TRBV19; D gene ambiguous. The V and J ends lost 3 bases and 0 bases respectively, with 12 bases between them. The CDR3 runs 16 residues. Germline values: CDR1 LNHDA, CDR2 SQIVND (reference sequence). For the CDR3, the DNA is TGTGCCAGTAGTATCCCTCTCGATCTTAGCAATCAGCCCCAGCATTTT. Its protein product is CASSIPLDLSNQPQHF.

The chain uses TRBV5-4 and TRBJ2-4; D may be TRBD1 or TRBD2 (5 bases each). V was clipped by 0 bases and J by 7 bases, with 17 bases between them. CDR1 and CDR2 (germline): SGHNT, YYREEE (reference sequence). This CDR3 is built from 16 residues. The CDR3: CASSLAQRQGANIQYF. CDR3 sequence (DNA): TGTGCCAGCAGCTTGGCCCAAAGGCAGGGAGCTAACATTCAGTACTTC.

To note about this clone: Other DNA sequences in this specimen translate into the identical CDR3. This chain connects TRBV30 to TRBJ2-5, with D possibly TRBD2 on 5 matching bases. The CDR3 covers 11 residues. Trimming removed 2 bases from V and 4 bases from J, with 5 bases in between. From germline, CDR1 is GTSNPN and CDR2 SVGIG (reference sequence). The CDR3 region has the DNA TGTGCCTGGAGTAGCGGAGAGACCCAGTACTTC. Its protein product is CAWSSGETQYF.

This rearrangement joins TRBV5-5 to TRBJ2-7; a weak D match, TRBD1 (6 bases). Per germline, CDR1 SGHKS and CDR2 YYEKEE (reference sequence). This CDR3 comprises 15 residues. V was pared by 0 bases and J by 0 bases, with 10 bases between. The CDR3 here is CASSLVGTISYEQYF. The CDR3 coding sequence is TGTGCCAGCAGCTTGGTAGGGACAATCTCCTACGAGCAGTACTTC.

The CDR3 sequence: CASRAPQRGYTF. CDR3 nucleotides: TGTGCCAGCAGGGCCCCACAAAGGGGCTACACCTTC. The chain links TRBV2 to TRBJ1-2; D remains unclear. The CDR3 sequence is 12 residues long. With 6 bases removed from V and 8 bases from J, the gap between germline ends came to 13 bases. The germline CDR1 and CDR2 sequences are SNHLY and FYNNEI.

V is TRBV6-5 and J is TRBJ2-2; D is possibly TRBD1 (6 bases). The V end lost 5 bases, the J end lost 6 bases, and 13 bases lay between the germline ends. Germline CDR1 and CDR2: MNHEY and SVGAGI. The CDR3 length is 14 residues. The CDR3, as DNA: TGTGCCAGCAGTCTACTTCAGGGGTCCGGGGAGCTGTTTTTT. Its translation: CASSLLQGSGELFF.